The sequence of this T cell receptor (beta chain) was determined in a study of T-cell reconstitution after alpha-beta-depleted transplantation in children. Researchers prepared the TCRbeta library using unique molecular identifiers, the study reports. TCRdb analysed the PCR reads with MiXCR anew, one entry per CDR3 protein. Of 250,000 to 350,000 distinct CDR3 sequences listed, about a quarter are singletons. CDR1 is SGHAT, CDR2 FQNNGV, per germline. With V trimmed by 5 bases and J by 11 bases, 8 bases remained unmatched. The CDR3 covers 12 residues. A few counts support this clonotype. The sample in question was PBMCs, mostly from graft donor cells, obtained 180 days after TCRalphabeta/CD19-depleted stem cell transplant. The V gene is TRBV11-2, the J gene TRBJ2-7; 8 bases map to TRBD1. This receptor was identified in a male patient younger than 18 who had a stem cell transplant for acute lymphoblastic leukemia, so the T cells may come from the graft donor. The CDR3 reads CASSNRTGRKYF. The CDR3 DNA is TGTGCCAGCAGCAACCGGACAGGGCGGAAGTACTTC.